A single T cell receptor beta chain is shown here with its context. Its antigen remains unknown. The data were obtained in a study of cytomegalovirus exposure and HLA in healthy donors. General study points: Analyzed later, association rates of TCRs varied across HLA loci, with DRB1 most and HLA-C fewest.

The PCR ran on 60 Vbeta and 13 Jbeta primers. TCRdb keeps only in-frame clones here, not all; method: immunoSEQ multiplex PCR. The repertoire consists of roughly 190,000 clones, with roughly 74% occurring once and the leading ten covering about 3%. The CDR3 sequence is 16 residues long. CDR1 and CDR2 from the germline V gene are KGHSY and FQNENV. Trimming cost V 4 bases and J 4 bases, with 19 bases left between them. The sequence came from a female donor in good health and CMV-seronegative. The chain employs TRBV16 and TRBJ1-2; D gene unclear. Sequenced material: PBMCs. The CDR3 sequence is CASSRTQSRITYGYTF. The CDR3 DNA reads as TGTGCCAGCAGCCGCACCCAGTCGCGGATTACCTATGGCTACACCTTC.